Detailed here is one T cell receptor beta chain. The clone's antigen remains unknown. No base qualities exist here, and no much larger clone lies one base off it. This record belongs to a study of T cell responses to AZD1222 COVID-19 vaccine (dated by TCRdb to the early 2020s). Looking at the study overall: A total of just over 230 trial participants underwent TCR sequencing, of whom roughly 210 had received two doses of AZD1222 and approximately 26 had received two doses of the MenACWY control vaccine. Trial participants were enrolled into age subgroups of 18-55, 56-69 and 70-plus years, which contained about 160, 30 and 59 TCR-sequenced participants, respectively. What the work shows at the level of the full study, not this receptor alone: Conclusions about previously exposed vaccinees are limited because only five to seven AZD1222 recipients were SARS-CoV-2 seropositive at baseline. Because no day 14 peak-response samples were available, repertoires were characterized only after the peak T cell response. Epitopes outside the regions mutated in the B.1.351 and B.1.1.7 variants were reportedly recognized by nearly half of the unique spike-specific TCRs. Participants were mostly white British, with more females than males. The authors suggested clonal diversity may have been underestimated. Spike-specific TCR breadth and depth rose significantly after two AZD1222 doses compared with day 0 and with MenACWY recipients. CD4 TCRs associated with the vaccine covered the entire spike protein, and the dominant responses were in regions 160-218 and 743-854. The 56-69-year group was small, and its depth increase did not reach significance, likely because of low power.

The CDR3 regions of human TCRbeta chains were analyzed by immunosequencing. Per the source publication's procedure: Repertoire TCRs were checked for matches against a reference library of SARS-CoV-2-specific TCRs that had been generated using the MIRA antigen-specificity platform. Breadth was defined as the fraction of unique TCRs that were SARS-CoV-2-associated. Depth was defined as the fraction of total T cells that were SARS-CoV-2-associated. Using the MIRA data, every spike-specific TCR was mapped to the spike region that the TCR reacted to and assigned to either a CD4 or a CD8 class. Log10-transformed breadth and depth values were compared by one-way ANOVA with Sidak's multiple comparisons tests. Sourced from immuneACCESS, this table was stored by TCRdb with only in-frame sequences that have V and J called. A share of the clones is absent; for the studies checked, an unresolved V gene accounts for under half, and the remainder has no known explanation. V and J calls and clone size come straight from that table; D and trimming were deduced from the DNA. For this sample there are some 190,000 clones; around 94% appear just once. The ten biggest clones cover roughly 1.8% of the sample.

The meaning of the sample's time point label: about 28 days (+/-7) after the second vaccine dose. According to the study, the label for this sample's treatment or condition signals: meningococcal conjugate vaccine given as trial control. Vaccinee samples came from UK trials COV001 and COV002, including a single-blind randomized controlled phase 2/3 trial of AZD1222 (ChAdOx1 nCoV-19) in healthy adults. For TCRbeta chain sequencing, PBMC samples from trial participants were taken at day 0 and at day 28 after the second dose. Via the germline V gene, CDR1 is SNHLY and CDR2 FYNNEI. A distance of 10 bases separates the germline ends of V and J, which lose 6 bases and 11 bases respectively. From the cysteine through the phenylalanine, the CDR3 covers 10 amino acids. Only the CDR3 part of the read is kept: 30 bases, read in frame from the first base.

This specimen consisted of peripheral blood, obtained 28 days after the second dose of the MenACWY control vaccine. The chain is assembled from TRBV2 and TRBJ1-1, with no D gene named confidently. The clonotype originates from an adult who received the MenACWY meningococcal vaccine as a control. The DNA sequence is TGTGCCAGCAGCCAGGACGCGGCTTTCTTT. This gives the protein CASSQDAAFF.